These 29 T cell receptor beta chains were all obtained from the same sample, sequenced in a study of blood T cell repertoires in COVID-19. The method was immunoSEQ multiplex PCR; TCRdb's version includes in-frame clones alone and lacks a portion of them. The sample has 200,000 to 300,000 clones; more than 85% are singletons. Sequenced material: peripheral blood. The receptors were gathered from an older woman with COVID-19, enrolled during active disease.

The CDR3 DNA sequence: TGTGCCAGTAGCACCAGACTCCCCTTCTCTGGGGCCAACGTCCTGACTTTC. This translates into CASSTRLPFSGANVLTF. This chain links TRBV19 with TRBJ2-6; no clear D gene. The CDR3 spans 17 residues. V shed 6 bases and J shed 0 bases, with 15 bases lying between them. CDR1 LNHDA and CDR2 SQIVND come from the germline V gene (reference sequence).

V gene TRBV19 combines with J gene TRBJ2-4, with 8 bases matching TRBD2. Germline loops: CDR1 LNHDA, CDR2 SQIVND (reference sequence). The trim removed 3 bases at V and 5 bases at J, leaving 9 bases unmatched. The CDR3 consists of 16 residues. CDR3 amino acids: CASSITSGVGQNIQYF. CDR3 DNA sequence: TGTGCCAGTAGTATTACTAGCGGAGTGGGCCAAAACATTCAGTACTTC.

The gene calls are TRBV21-1 and TRBJ2-5; TRBD1 was called by the table and not checked on the DNA. TRBV21-1 is assigned pseudogene status. There are 15 residues in the CDR3. The CDR3 region has the DNA TGTGCCAGCAGCCCCCGGACAGGGAGCCAAGAGACCCAGTACTTC. Amino acid sequence: CASSPRTGSQETQYF.

This rearrangement joins TRBV3-1 (or the pseudogene TRBV3-2) to TRBJ1-6, with D hard to call. In germline, CDR1 is LGHDT, CDR2 YNNKEL (reference sequence). CDR3 size: 12 residues. Trimming stripped 6 bases from V and 14 bases from J, with 14 bases between. The CDR3 nucleotides read TGTGCCAGCAGGTCCGCCGGTGAGGCCCTCCACTTT. Protein sequence: CASRSAGEALHF.

The genes are TRBV27 and TRBJ2-1; D is perhaps TRBD2 (5 bases). The CDR3 spans 15 residues. The germline V gene has CDR1 MNHEY and CDR2 SMNVEV (reference sequence). The V end was cut by 6 bases, the J end by 3 bases, with 15 bases between. CDR3 region: CASRQWERNYNEQFF. CDR3 sequence (DNA): TGTGCCAGCAGACAGTGGGAGAGGAACTACAATGAGCAGTTCTTC.

This chain connects TRBV2 to TRBJ2-2; 8 bases line up with TRBD2. J lost 8 bases, V lost 6 bases, and 11 bases had no gene match. This CDR3 spans 15 amino acids. Germline CDR1 SNHLY, CDR2 FYNNEI. The CDR3 sequence: CASRIRTGGRGELFF. The DNA of the CDR3 is TGTGCCAGCAGGATTCGGACTGGCGGGAGGGGGGAGCTGTTTTTT.

This chain links TRBV30 with TRBJ1-1; D is perhaps TRBD1 (5 bases). Germline CDR1 GTSNPN, CDR2 SVGIG (reference sequence). This CDR3 contains 12 residues. CDR3 protein: CARKQGNTEAFF. The CDR3 bases are TGTGCTCGGAAGCAGGGGAACACTGAAGCTTTCTTT. Supplemented by reference TRBV30 and TRBJ1-1, the full variable domain reads SQTIHQWPATLVQPVGSPLSLECTVEGTSNPNLYWYRQAAGRGLQLLFYSVGIGQISSEVPQNLSASRPQDRQFILSSKKLLLSDSGFYLCARKQGNTEAFFGQGTRLTVV.

The chain uses TRBV29-1 and TRBJ2-5; 10 positions match TRBD2. The CDR3 length is 15 residues. The germline V gene encodes CDR1 SQVTM and CDR2 ANQGSEA. V lost 4 bases and J lost 5; bases outside the gene matches: 10. The chain's CDR3 is CSVGLAGVSRETQYF. The CDR3 bases are TGCAGCGTTGGGCTAGCGGGAGTTTCTAGGGAGACCCAGTACTTC.

V usage is TRBV5-1 and J usage is TRBJ2-7, with a tentative D call TRBD2 (7 bases). Between the trimmed V and J ends, which lost 1 base and 7 bases, there was a span of 21 bases. The germline V gene encodes CDR1 SGHRS and CDR2 YFSETQ. CDR3 length equals 16 residues. Here the CDR3 DNA reads TGCGCCAGCAGCTTGCTCTGGGGGGGCCCCTCCAGGGAGCAGTACTTC. Translated, it gives CASSLLWGGPSREQYF.

The rearrangement links TRBV5-1 to TRBJ2-6, with 10 bases fitting TRBD1. The CDR3 covers 19 residues. The V segment lost 0 bases and the J segment 2 bases; nucleotides outside the gene matches: 8. The V gene's germline CDR1 is SGHRS and CDR2 YFSETQ. In DNA, the CDR3 is TGCGCCAGCAGCTTGGAGGGACAGGGGACGCCCCCTGGGGCCAACGTCCTGACTTTC. As protein: CASSLEGQGTPPGANVLTF. Variable domain in full (rest from reference TRBV5-1 and TRBJ2-6): KAGVTQTPRYLIKTRGQQVTLSCSPISGHRSVSWYQQTPGQGLQFLFEYFSETQRNKGNFPGRFSGRQFSNSRSEMNVSTLELGDSALYLCASSLEGQGTPPGANVLTFGAGSRLTVL.

This chain connects TRBV4-2 to TRBJ1-2; no clear D gene. The CDR3 is made up of 15 amino acids. Germline assignment: CDR1 LGHNA and CDR2 YNFKEQ. The V end lost 0 bases, the J end lost 5 bases, and 13 bases lay between the germline ends. The chain's CDR3 is CASSQDLPSRYGYTF. CDR3 bases: TGTGCCAGCAGCCAAGATCTGCCTTCTCGGTATGGCTACACCTTC.

This clone was counted a single time. The J gene is TRBJ1-1, the V gene TRBV3-1 (or the pseudogene TRBV3-2), with 7 bases that match TRBD1. This CDR3 contains 12 residues. The V and J ends lost 4 bases and 11 bases, in that order; junction bases with no gene match: 7. Looked up from germline, CDR1 is LGHDT and CDR2 is YNNKEL (reference sequence). CDR3 nucleotides: TGTGCCAGCAGCCTGATGCAGGGGGTGGCTTTCTTT. Amino acids: CASSLMQGVAFF.

The rearrangement uses TRBV7-3 and TRBJ2-2, with D maybe TRBD1 (6 bases). Between the trimmed V and J ends, which lost 2 bases and 0 bases, there was a span of 7 bases. This CDR3 contains 15 residues. In germline, CDR1 is SGHTA, CDR2 FQGTGA. For the CDR3, the DNA is TGTGCCAGCAGCTTACGGGACACGAACACCGGGGAGCTGTTTTTT. Translated, it gives CASSLRDTNTGELFF.

This chain connects TRBV29-1 to TRBJ1-4; D is undetermined. The CDR3 spans 13 residues. Germline assignment: CDR1 SQVTM and CDR2 ANQGSEA. V gave up 6 bases and J gave up 11 bases, with 19 bases separating them. The CDR3 sequence is CSVREEVESKLFF. The CDR3 DNA sequence: TGCAGCGTGCGTGAGGAGGTCGAGAGTAAACTGTTTTTT.

V gene TRBV5-1 combines with J gene TRBJ2-3, with 8 positions matching TRBD1. This CDR3 is built from 14 residues. Germline V lookup: CDR1 SGHRS, CDR2 YFSETQ. V was clipped by 4 bases and J by 5 bases; unmatched bases: 6. CDR3 coding DNA: TGCGCCAGCAGCCTTCCGGGACAGGTAGATACGCAGTATTTT. This codes for CASSLPGQVDTQYF.

This chain's CDR3 is CASSRTGPGYGYTF. CDR3 DNA sequence: TGTGCCAGCAGTCGGACGGGCCCAGGGTATGGCTACACCTTC. J is TRBJ1-2 and V is TRBV28; D may be TRBD1 (5 bases). This CDR3 spans 14 amino acids. The V gene's germline CDR1 is MDHEN and CDR2 SYDVKM. The ends were cut back, 5 bases at V and 5 bases at J, with 15 bases in the middle.

This chain connects TRBV27 to TRBJ2-1, with a weak D call TRBD2 (6 bases). The V gene lost 5 bases and the J gene lost 0 bases, with 11 bases spanning the gap. This CDR3 spans 15 amino acids. The germline CDR1 and CDR2 sequences are MNHEY and SMNVEV (reference sequence). The CDR3 sequence is CASSTGRSSYNEQFF. Here the CDR3 DNA reads TGTGCCAGCAGTACGGGGAGGAGCTCCTACAATGAGCAGTTCTTC.

This chain links TRBV24-1 with TRBJ2-2; TRBD2 agrees at 7 bases. V lost 4 bases, J lost 0 bases, and 4 bases stayed unmatched. There are 16 residues in the CDR3. Germline CDR1 is KGHDR and CDR2 is SFDVKD. In DNA form, the CDR3 reads TGTGCCACCAGTGAGGTAGCGGGTCCGAACACCGGGGAGCTGTTTTTT. It encodes CATSEVAGPNTGELFF.

CDR3 in amino acids: CATQDRESGSQPQHF. CDR3 DNA: TGTGCCACCCAGGACAGGGAGTCTGGAAGTCAGCCCCAGCATTTT. The V and J genes are TRBV24-1 and TRBJ1-5; 8 positions match TRBD1. Germline V CDR1 and CDR2: KGHDR, SFDVKD. Trimming removed 9 bases from V and 6 bases from J; junction bases left unmatched: 12. This CDR3 spans 15 amino acids.

The V gene is TRBV6-5, the J gene TRBJ2-7; perhaps TRBD2 as D (6 bases). V was pared by 1 base and J by 7 bases, with 14 bases between. From germline, CDR1 is MNHEY and CDR2 SVGAGI. There are 14 residues in the CDR3. The CDR3 region has the DNA TGTGCCAGCAGTTACTTGGGGGGAGTGGGTGAGCAGTACTTC. It codes for CASSYLGGVGEQYF.

This sequence joins TRBV6-5 and TRBJ2-5; a weak D match, TRBD2 (6 bases). Between the trimmed V and J ends, which lost 6 bases and 7 bases, there was a span of 15 bases. The CDR3 is 13 amino acids. Germline V gene data show CDR1 as MNHEY and CDR2 as SVGAGI. In nucleotides, the CDR3 is TGTGCCAGCAGCCCCTCCCTCGGGGGGACCCAGTACTTC. Its translation is CASSPSLGGTQYF.

The chain links TRBV3-1 (or the pseudogene TRBV3-2) to TRBJ2-1; 10 nucleotides align to TRBD2. CDR1 and CDR2 (germline): LGHDT, YNNKEL (reference sequence). The V and J ends lost 4 bases and 4 bases, in that order; junction bases with no gene match: 7. CDR3 length: 16 amino acids. The CDR3 nucleotides are TGTGCCAGCAGCCGTTTGACTAGCGGGTCTTACAATGAGCAGTTCTTC. This encodes CASSRLTSGSYNEQFF.

This sequence joins TRBV6-5 and TRBJ2-7, with 7 positions matching TRBD1. CDR1 and CDR2 (germline): MNHEY, SVGAGI. Trimming cost V 6 bases and J 3 bases; bases outside gene matches: 8. The CDR3 runs to 14 residues. CDR3: CASRVTGLGYEQYF. For the CDR3, the DNA is TGTGCCAGCAGGGTGACAGGGCTCGGCTACGAGCAGTACTTC.

The J gene is TRBJ1-1, the V gene TRBV18; D remains ambiguous. V dropped 3 bases and J dropped 7 bases, with 6 bases sitting between them. The CDR3 has 11 residues. Germline V gives CDR1 KGHSH, CDR2 LQKENI. The chain's CDR3 is CASSPGGEAFF. In nucleotides, the CDR3 is TGTGCCAGCTCACCCGGAGGTGAAGCTTTCTTT. The variable domain in full, completed from reference TRBV18 and TRBJ1-1, reads NAGVMQNPRHLVRRRGQEARLRCSPMKGHSHVYWYRQLPEEGLKFMVYLQKENIIDESGMPKERFSAEFPKEGPSILRIQQVVRGDSAAYFCASSPGGEAFFGQGTRLTVV.

The J gene is TRBJ2-7, the V gene TRBV6-5; 7 bases line up with TRBD1. The CDR3 has 14 residues. The trim removed 5 bases at V and 5 bases at J, leaving 9 bases unmatched. The germline V gene has CDR1 MNHEY and CDR2 SVGAGI. CDR3 coding DNA: TGTGCCAGCAGTCCTCGGGACAGATTTGACGAGCAGTACTTC. It specifies CASSPRDRFDEQYF.

J is TRBJ2-7 and V is TRBV7-2; 8 bases agree with TRBD1. V was pared by 5 bases and J by 3 bases, with 9 bases of the junction left unmatched. The length of the CDR3 is 15 residues. Germline V gives CDR1 SGHTA, CDR2 FQGNSA. CDR3: CASSLSGTGLYEQYF. As DNA, the CDR3 is TGTGCCAGCAGCCTCTCCGGGACAGGCCTCTACGAGCAGTACTTC.

V and J are TRBV7-8 and TRBJ2-7; 7 bases fit TRBD2. With 1 base clipped from V and 2 bases from J, the junction kept 11 bases outside the gene matches. The germline CDR1 and CDR2 sequences are SGHVS and FQNEAQ. The CDR3 is made up of 17 amino acids. The CDR3 protein is CASSLGPRGSLTYEQYF. DNA of the CDR3: TGTGCCAGCAGCTTAGGGCCCCGCGGGAGCCTCACCTACGAGCAGTACTTC. The whole variable domain, remainder taken from reference TRBV7-8 and TRBJ2-7, is GAGVSQSPRYKVAKRGQDVALRCDPISGHVSLFWYQQALGQGPEFLTYFQNEAQLDKSGLPSDRFFAERPEGSVSTLKIQRTQQEDSAVYLCASSLGPRGSLTYEQYFGPGTRLTVT.

The chain links TRBV4-3 to TRBJ2-7; D is unresolved. The V end lost 2 bases, the J end lost 2 bases, and 7 bases lay between the germline ends. CDR3 length: 13 residues. CDR1 and CDR2 from the germline V gene are LGHNA and YSLEER. CDR3 loop: CASSQFVTYEQYF. The DNA for the CDR3 is TGCGCCAGCAGCCAATTTGTTACCTACGAGCAGTACTTC.

This chain joins TRBV6-5 and TRBJ1-3; D is unclear. The V and J ends lost 9 bases and 1 base respectively, with 13 bases between them. CDR1 is MNHEY and CDR2 is SVGAGI in the germline V gene. The CDR3 runs to 14 residues. The chain's CDR3 is CASRRPGSGNTIYF. CDR3 nucleotides: TGTGCCAGTCGCCGCCCGGGTTCTGGAAACACCATATATTTT.